This is a list of T cell receptor beta chains from one sample in a study of cytotoxic CD8 clonotypes in ibrutinib-treated CLL. Sequencing used immunoSEQ multiplex PCR; TCRdb keeps in-frame clones, though not all of them. Of some 120,000 clones in the sample, 80% to 85% were seen once. Here the sequenced sample was PBMCs, taken after 24 months of ibrutinib treatment. Receptors originate from a human donor with chronic lymphocytic leukemia. Each CDR3 is given with its conserved first and last residue. A D gene is named only where the DNA matches it firmly. Some rows have no size entry. The others give once, few or many, or a class for an expanded clone.

j_call: TRBJ2-3
d_call: -
cdr3_length: 15
clone_size: -
v_call: TRBV6-5
cdr3_aa: CASSTTGGRADTQYF
cdr3_nt: TGTGCCAGCAGTACCACCGGGGGTAGGGCCGATACGCAGTATTTT

j_call: TRBJ1-5
d_call: TRBD1
cdr3_length: 18
clone_size: -
v_call: TRBV19
cdr3_aa: CASINVGTVGGDNQPQHF
cdr3_nt: TGTGCCAGTATAAATGTCGGGACAGTCGGCGGAGACAATCAGCCCCAGCATTTT

j_call: TRBJ2-1
d_call: -
cdr3_length: 14
clone_size: -
v_call: TRBV5-1
cdr3_aa: CASSLGAQFNEQFF
cdr3_nt: TGCGCCAGCAGCTTAGGTGCGCAGTTCAATGAGCAGTTCTTC

j_call: TRBJ1-5
d_call: -
cdr3_length: 16
clone_size: -
v_call: TRBV19
cdr3_aa: CASSVLGGQKTQPQHF
cdr3_nt: TGTGCCAGTAGTGTTCTCGGCGGACAGAAGACCCAGCCCCAGCATTTT

j_call: TRBJ2-1
d_call: TRBD2
cdr3_length: 16
clone_size: -
v_call: TRBV5-1
cdr3_aa: CASSLALAGGYNEQFF
cdr3_nt: TGCGCCAGCAGCTTGGCTCTAGCGGGGGGCTACAATGAGCAGTTCTTC

j_call: TRBJ2-7
d_call: TRBD1
cdr3_length: 15
clone_size: -
v_call: TRBV5-6
cdr3_aa: CASSAKGQGAYEQYF
cdr3_nt: TGTGCCAGCAGCGCAAAGGGACAGGGGGCCTACGAGCAGTACTTC

j_call: TRBJ1-1
d_call: -
cdr3_length: 16
clone_size: -
v_call: TRBV19
cdr3_aa: CASSISVTALNTEAFF
cdr3_nt: TGTGCCAGTAGTATATCCGTGACAGCCTTGAACACTGAAGCTTTCTTT

j_call: TRBJ2-1
d_call: -
cdr3_length: 14
clone_size: -
v_call: TRBV9
cdr3_aa: CASSVGPGRDEQFF
cdr3_nt: TGTGCCAGCAGCGTGGGCCCGGGCAGGGATGAGCAGTTCTTC

j_call: TRBJ1-3
d_call: -
cdr3_length: 14
clone_size: few
v_call: TRBV5-4
cdr3_aa: CASHKGGSGNTIYF
cdr3_nt: TGTGCCAGCCACAAAGGGGGATCTGGAAACACCATATATTTT

j_call: TRBJ1-3
d_call: -
cdr3_length: 15
clone_size: -
v_call: TRBV6-5
cdr3_aa: CASRRLLGSGNTIYF
cdr3_nt: TGTGCCAGCAGACGACTGTTAGGCTCTGGAAACACCATATATTTT

j_call: TRBJ1-1
d_call: -
cdr3_length: 15
clone_size: -
v_call: TRBV15
cdr3_aa: CATSRDILPNTEAFF
cdr3_nt: TGTGCCACCAGCAGAGATATTCTGCCGAACACTGAAGCTTTCTTT

j_call: TRBJ2-7
d_call: -
cdr3_length: 18
clone_size: -
v_call: TRBV9
cdr3_aa: CASSVAPLGEGQSYEQYF
cdr3_nt: TGTGCCAGCAGCGTAGCCCCCTTGGGGGAGGGACAGAGTTACGAGCAGTACTTC

j_call: TRBJ1-4
d_call: -
cdr3_length: 17
clone_size: -
v_call: TRBV9
cdr3_aa: CASSVGGSKWDNEKLFF
cdr3_nt: TGTGCCAGCAGCGTAGGTGGGTCCAAGTGGGATAATGAAAAACTGTTTTTT

j_call: TRBJ1-3
d_call: -
cdr3_length: 16
clone_size: -
v_call: TRBV5-1
cdr3_aa: CASSLDGGTSGNTIYF
cdr3_nt: TGCGCCAGCAGCTTGGATGGGGGTACCTCTGGAAACACCATATATTTT

j_call: TRBJ2-2
d_call: TRBD1
cdr3_length: 15
clone_size: -
v_call: TRBV30
cdr3_aa: CAWSPMGQGTGELFF
cdr3_nt: TGTGCCTGGAGTCCCATGGGACAGGGCACCGGGGAGCTGTTTTTT

j_call: TRBJ2-3
d_call: TRBD2
cdr3_length: 15
clone_size: -
v_call: TRBV5-8
cdr3_aa: CASTTSGGKTDTQYF
cdr3_nt: TGTGCCAGCACCACTAGCGGGGGGAAGACAGATACGCAGTATTTT

j_call: TRBJ1-1
d_call: TRBD1
cdr3_length: 18
clone_size: -
v_call: TRBV7-2
cdr3_aa: CASSLSGSGDRKNTEAFF
cdr3_nt: TGTGCCAGCAGCTTGTCAGGAAGCGGGGACAGGAAGAACACTGAAGCTTTCTTT

j_call: TRBJ1-1
d_call: TRBD1
cdr3_length: 15
clone_size: -
v_call: TRBV2
cdr3_aa: CASRRTTGTGAEAFF
cdr3_nt: TGTGCCAGCAGACGCACAACCGGGACAGGGGCTGAAGCTTTCTTT

j_call: TRBJ2-1
d_call: -
cdr3_length: 13
clone_size: -
v_call: TRBV6-6
cdr3_aa: CASSPNLYNEQFF
cdr3_nt: TGTGCCAGCAGCCCTAACCTGTACAATGAGCAGTTCTTC

j_call: TRBJ1-4
d_call: -
cdr3_length: 14
clone_size: -
v_call: TRBV5-1
cdr3_aa: CASSRDGYNEKLFF
cdr3_nt: TGCGCCAGCAGCAGGGACGGCTATAATGAAAAACTGTTTTTT

j_call: TRBJ1-6
d_call: -
cdr3_length: 19
clone_size: -
v_call: TRBV5-1
cdr3_aa: CASSLVPQQGSSYNSPLHF
cdr3_nt: TGCGCCAGCAGCTTGGTTCCCCAGCAGGGGAGCTCCTATAATTCACCCCTCCACTTT

j_call: TRBJ1-4
d_call: -
cdr3_length: 12
clone_size: -
v_call: TRBV4-2
cdr3_aa: CASSQDAATLFF
cdr3_nt: TGTGCCAGCAGCCAAGATGCGGCTACACTGTTTTTT

j_call: TRBJ1-1
d_call: TRBD1
cdr3_length: 16
clone_size: -
v_call: TRBV7-8
cdr3_aa: CASSVRSGTGSTEAFF
cdr3_nt: TGTGCCAGCAGCGTCCGGTCCGGGACAGGGTCTACTGAAGCTTTCTTT

j_call: TRBJ1-3
d_call: TRBD1
cdr3_length: 15
clone_size: once
v_call: TRBV10-3
cdr3_aa: CAISRQGFSGNTIYF
cdr3_nt: TGTGCCATCAGCCGACAGGGGTTTAGTGGAAACACCATATATTTT

j_call: TRBJ2-7
d_call: -
cdr3_length: 11
clone_size: few
v_call: TRBV30
cdr3_aa: CAWSVGLIQYF
cdr3_nt: TGTGCCTGGAGTGTGGGTCTGATACAGTACTTC

j_call: TRBJ1-1
d_call: -
cdr3_length: 13
clone_size: -
v_call: TRBV5-5
cdr3_aa: CASSFQGNTEAFF
cdr3_nt: TGTGCCAGCAGCTTTCAGGGGAACACTGAAGCTTTCTTT

j_call: TRBJ1-4
d_call: -
cdr3_length: 13
clone_size: -
v_call: TRBV5-6
cdr3_aa: CASSLGGHVKLFF
cdr3_nt: TGTGCCAGCAGCTTGGGGGGACACGTAAAACTGTTTTTT

j_call: TRBJ1-4
d_call: -
cdr3_length: 16
clone_size: -
v_call: TRBV30
cdr3_aa: CAWNTIGSTTNEKLFF
cdr3_nt: TGTGCCTGGAACACCATCGGGTCTACAACTAATGAAAAACTGTTTTTT

j_call: TRBJ1-1
d_call: -
cdr3_length: 13
clone_size: -
v_call: TRBV6-5
cdr3_aa: CASTRVGNTEAFF
cdr3_nt: TGTGCCAGCACGAGGGTTGGGAACACTGAAGCTTTCTTT

j_call: TRBJ2-3
d_call: TRBD1
cdr3_length: 14
clone_size: -
v_call: TRBV6-1
cdr3_aa: CASSLTGVADTQYF
cdr3_nt: TGTGCCAGCAGTTTAACAGGGGTCGCAGATACGCAGTATTTT

j_call: TRBJ1-4
d_call: -
cdr3_length: 15
clone_size: once
v_call: TRBV11-2
cdr3_aa: CASSFGTGSNEKLFF
cdr3_nt: TGTGCCAGCAGCTTTGGTACAGGGAGTAATGAAAAACTGTTTTTT

j_call: TRBJ1-2
d_call: -
cdr3_length: 13
clone_size: few
v_call: TRBV14
cdr3_aa: CASSQGTRDGYTF
cdr3_nt: TGTGCCAGCAGCCAGGGGACCCGGGATGGCTACACCTTC

j_call: TRBJ1-2
d_call: TRBD1
cdr3_length: 15
clone_size: -
v_call: TRBV28
cdr3_aa: CASSLSQGVDYGYTF
cdr3_nt: TGTGCCAGCAGTTTATCACAGGGGGTTGACTATGGCTACACCTTC

j_call: TRBJ2-7
d_call: -
cdr3_length: 12
clone_size: -
v_call: TRBV18
cdr3_aa: CASSSQPEEQYF
cdr3_nt: TGTGCCAGCTCATCCCAGCCTGAGGAGCAGTACTTC

j_call: TRBJ1-2
d_call: -
cdr3_length: 13
clone_size: -
v_call: TRBV6-1
cdr3_aa: CASSEGYGYGYTF
cdr3_nt: TGTGCCAGCAGTGAAGGTTACGGCTATGGCTACACCTTC

j_call: TRBJ2-4
d_call: -
cdr3_length: 13
clone_size: -
v_call: TRBV7-2
cdr3_aa: CASSGGEKGIQYF
cdr3_nt: TGTGCCAGCAGCGGGGGCGAAAAGGGCATTCAGTACTTC

j_call: TRBJ1-4
d_call: -
cdr3_length: 13
clone_size: -
v_call: TRBV30
cdr3_aa: CAWTRTRNEKLFF
cdr3_nt: TGTGCCTGGACCCGTACGCGGAATGAAAAACTGTTTTTT

j_call: TRBJ1-2
d_call: -
cdr3_length: 15
clone_size: -
v_call: TRBV4-3
cdr3_aa: CASSPNPTVNYGYTF
cdr3_nt: TGCGCCAGCAGCCCAAACCCGACAGTTAACTATGGCTACACCTTC

j_call: TRBJ2-3
d_call: -
cdr3_length: 12
clone_size: -
v_call: TRBV5-4
cdr3_aa: CASSLEVDTQYF
cdr3_nt: TGTGCCAGCAGCTTGGAAGTAGATACGCAGTATTTT

j_call: TRBJ2-7
d_call: -
cdr3_length: 15
clone_size: once
v_call: TRBV18
cdr3_aa: CASSLSGTSSYEQYF
cdr3_nt: TGTGCCAGCTCACTCTCCGGGACCAGCTCCTACGAGCAGTACTTC

j_call: TRBJ1-2
d_call: -
cdr3_length: 13
clone_size: -
v_call: TRBV19
cdr3_aa: CASSIGLSYGYTF
cdr3_nt: TGTGCCAGTAGTATCGGTCTGAGCTATGGCTACACCTTC

j_call: TRBJ2-7
d_call: TRBD1
cdr3_length: 15
clone_size: -
v_call: TRBV6-5
cdr3_aa: CASSYTRQGGHEQYF
cdr3_nt: TGTGCCAGCAGTTACACCCGACAGGGGGGGCACGAGCAGTACTTC

j_call: TRBJ1-2
d_call: -
cdr3_length: 13
clone_size: few
v_call: TRBV7-9
cdr3_aa: CASSFKASYGYTF
cdr3_nt: TGTGCCAGCAGCTTTAAGGCGAGCTATGGCTACACCTTC

j_call: TRBJ2-2
d_call: -
cdr3_length: 15
clone_size: -
v_call: TRBV5-1
cdr3_aa: CASSLAQGGTGELFF
cdr3_nt: TGCGCCAGCAGCTTGGCTCAGGGGGGCACCGGGGAGCTGTTTTTT

j_call: TRBJ2-3
d_call: -
cdr3_length: 15
clone_size: few
v_call: TRBV7-2
cdr3_aa: CASSLLGFGTDTQYF
cdr3_nt: TGTGCCAGCAGCTTACTGGGATTCGGGACAGATACGCAGTATTTT

j_call: TRBJ1-1
d_call: -
cdr3_length: 14
clone_size: -
v_call: TRBV5-4
cdr3_aa: CASTTGGGRTEAFF
cdr3_nt: TGTGCCAGCACCACTGGGGGGGGGCGCACTGAAGCTTTCTTT

j_call: TRBJ1-1
d_call: -
cdr3_length: 9
clone_size: -
v_call: TRBV20-1
cdr3_aa: CSAGPEAFF
cdr3_nt: TGCAGTGCCGGGCCTGAAGCTTTCTTT

j_call: TRBJ2-1
d_call: TRBD2
cdr3_length: 14
clone_size: -
v_call: TRBV29-1
cdr3_aa: CSGREGRNYNEQFF
cdr3_nt: TGCAGCGGACGGGAGGGACGGAACTACAATGAGCAGTTCTTC

j_call: TRBJ1-6
d_call: TRBD1
cdr3_length: 13
clone_size: -
v_call: TRBV30
cdr3_aa: CAWMGQGNSPLHF
cdr3_nt: TGTGCCTGGATGGGACAGGGTAATTCACCCCTCCACTTT

j_call: TRBJ2-7
d_call: -
cdr3_length: 14
clone_size: -
v_call: TRBV2
cdr3_aa: CASSEALRGNEQYF
cdr3_nt: TGTGCCAGCAGTGAAGCGCTTAGGGGGAACGAGCAGTACTTC

j_call: TRBJ1-6
d_call: TRBD1
cdr3_length: 15
clone_size: -
v_call: TRBV5-1
cdr3_aa: CASSFGGTGGSPLHF
cdr3_nt: TGCGCCAGCAGCTTCGGAGGGACAGGGGGCTCACCCCTCCACTTT

j_call: TRBJ2-2
d_call: -
cdr3_length: 18
clone_size: -
v_call: TRBV10-3
cdr3_aa: CAISKEVGGQSNTGELFF
cdr3_nt: TGTGCCATCAGTAAGGAGGTTGGAGGACAGAGCAACACCGGGGAGCTGTTTTTT

j_call: TRBJ1-6
d_call: TRBD1
cdr3_length: 14
clone_size: few
v_call: TRBV7-2
cdr3_aa: CASSEGTGGSPLHF
cdr3_nt: TGTGCCAGCAGCGAGGGGACAGGGGGCTCACCCCTCCACTTT

j_call: TRBJ1-5
d_call: TRBD1
cdr3_length: 15
clone_size: -
v_call: TRBV19
cdr3_aa: CASSTRTGGRDAQHF
cdr3_nt: TGTGCCAGTAGTACTCGTACAGGGGGCCGGGACGCCCAGCATTTT

j_call: TRBJ1-6
d_call: -
cdr3_length: 15
clone_size: -
v_call: TRBV5-1
cdr3_aa: CASSLLRGEASPLHF
cdr3_nt: TGCGCCAGCAGCTTGCTTCGGGGAGAGGCTTCACCCCTCCACTTT

j_call: TRBJ2-4
d_call: -
cdr3_length: 15
clone_size: -
v_call: TRBV15
cdr3_aa: CATSRLDSSGNIQYF
cdr3_nt: TGTGCCACCAGCAGATTGGACAGTTCGGGAAACATTCAGTACTTC

j_call: TRBJ1-4
d_call: -
cdr3_length: 15
clone_size: -
v_call: TRBV4-3
cdr3_aa: CASSQDTDRVEKLFF
cdr3_nt: TGCGCCAGCAGCCAAGATACGGATAGGGTTGAAAAACTGTTTTTT